What follows are 2 T cell receptor beta chains derived from one specimen sequenced in a study of PD-L1 blockade in urothelial cancer. TCRdb's copy holds only in-frame clones and misses some; the assay was immunoSEQ multiplex PCR. The sample comprises under 70,000 clones, roughly 90% of which are singletons, and 11% rests with the top ten. Time point indicated: peripheral blood 6 weeks after treatment start. Sequenced material: PBMCs, taken around atezolizumab (anti-PD-L1) treatment. The receptors originated from a man aged 60 to 69 with urothelial cancer.

The chain joins TRBV4-3 to TRBJ2-1; no clear D gene. Germline-derived CDR1 and CDR2 are LGHNA and YSLEER. The CDR3 runs 14 residues. The V end lost 1 base, the J end lost 7 bases, and 11 bases lay between the germline ends. The CDR3 DNA reads as TGCGCCAGCAGCCAAGTAGAAACTCGGAATGAGCAGTTCTTC. Its translation: CASSQVETRNEQFF.

The V and J genes are TRBV19 and TRBJ1-5; no definite D call. The V and J ends lost 3 bases and 9 bases respectively, with 9 bases between them. This CDR3 spans 12 amino acids. Germline V gene lookup returns CDR1 LNHDA and CDR2 SQIVND (reference sequence). CDR3 sequence: CASSIPSSPQHF. CDR3 DNA sequence: TGTGCCAGTAGTATTCCTTCCTCGCCCCAGCATTTT.